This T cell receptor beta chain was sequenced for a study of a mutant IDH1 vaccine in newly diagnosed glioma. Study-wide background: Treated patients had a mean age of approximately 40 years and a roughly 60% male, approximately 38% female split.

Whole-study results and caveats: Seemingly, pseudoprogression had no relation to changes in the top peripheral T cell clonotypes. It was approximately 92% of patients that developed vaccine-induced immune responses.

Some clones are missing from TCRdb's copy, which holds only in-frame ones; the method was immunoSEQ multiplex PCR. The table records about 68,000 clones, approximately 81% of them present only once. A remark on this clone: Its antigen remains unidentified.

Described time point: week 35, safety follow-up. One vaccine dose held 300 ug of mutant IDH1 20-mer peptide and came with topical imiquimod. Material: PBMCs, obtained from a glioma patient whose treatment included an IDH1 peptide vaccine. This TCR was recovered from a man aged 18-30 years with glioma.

The CDR3 is CASSPLPSGREIYSYNEQFF. The CDR3 coding sequence is TGCGCCAGCAGCCCATTACCTAGCGGGAGGGAAATTTACTCCTACAATGAGCAGTTCTTC. The chain recombines TRBV4-3 with TRBJ2-1, with 12 positions matching TRBD2. Unmatched junction bases numbered 13, after V lost 4 bases and J lost 0 bases. Germline V lookup: CDR1 LGHNA, CDR2 YSLEER. CDR3 length equals 20 residues.